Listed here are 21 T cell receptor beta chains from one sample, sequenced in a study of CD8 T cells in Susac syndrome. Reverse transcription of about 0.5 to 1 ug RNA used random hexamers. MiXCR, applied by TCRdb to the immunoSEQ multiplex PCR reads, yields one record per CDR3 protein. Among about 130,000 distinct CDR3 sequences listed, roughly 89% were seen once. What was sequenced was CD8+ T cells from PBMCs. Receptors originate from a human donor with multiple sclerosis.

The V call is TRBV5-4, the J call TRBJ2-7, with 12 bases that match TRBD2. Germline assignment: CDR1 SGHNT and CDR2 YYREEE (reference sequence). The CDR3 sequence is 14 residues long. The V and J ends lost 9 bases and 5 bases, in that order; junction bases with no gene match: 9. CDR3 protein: CATLLTSGSDEQYF. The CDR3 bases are TGTGCCACCTTACTGACTAGCGGGAGCGACGAGCAGTACTTC.

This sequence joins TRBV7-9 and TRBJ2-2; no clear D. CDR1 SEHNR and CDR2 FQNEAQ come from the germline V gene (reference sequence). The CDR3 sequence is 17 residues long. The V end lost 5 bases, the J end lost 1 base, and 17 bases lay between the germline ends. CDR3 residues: CASSPPVGQVNTGELFF. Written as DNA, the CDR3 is TGTGCCAGCAGCCCTCCCGTCGGCCAGGTGAACACCGGGGAGCTGTTTTTT. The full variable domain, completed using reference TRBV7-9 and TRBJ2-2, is DTGVSQNPRHKITKRGQNVTFRCDPISEHNRLYWYRQTLGQGPEFLTYFQNEAQLEKSRLLSDRFSAERPKGSFSTLEIQRTEQGDSAMYLCASSPPVGQVNTGELFFGEGSRLTVL.

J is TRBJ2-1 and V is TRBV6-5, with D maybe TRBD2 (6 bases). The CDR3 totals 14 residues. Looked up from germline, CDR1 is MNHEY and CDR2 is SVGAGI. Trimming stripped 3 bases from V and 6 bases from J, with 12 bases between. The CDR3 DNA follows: TGTGCCAGCAGTTATAATAGCGGCATCAATGAGCAGTTCTTC. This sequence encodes CASSYNSGINEQFF.

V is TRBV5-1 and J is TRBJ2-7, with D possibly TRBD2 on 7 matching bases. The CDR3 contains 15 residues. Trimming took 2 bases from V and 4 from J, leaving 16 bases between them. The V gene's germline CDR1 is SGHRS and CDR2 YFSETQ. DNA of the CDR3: TGCGCCAGCAGCTTTGCCCCCGGGGGGCTTTACGAGCAGTACTTC. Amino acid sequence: CASSFAPGGLYEQYF.

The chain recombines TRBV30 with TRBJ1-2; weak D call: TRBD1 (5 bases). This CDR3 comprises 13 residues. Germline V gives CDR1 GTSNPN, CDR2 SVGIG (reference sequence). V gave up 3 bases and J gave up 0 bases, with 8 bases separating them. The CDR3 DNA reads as TGTGCCTGGAGCCGACAGACTAACTATGGCTACACCTTC. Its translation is CAWSRQTNYGYTF. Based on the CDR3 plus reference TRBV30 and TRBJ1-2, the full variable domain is SQTIHQWPATLVQPVGSPLSLECTVEGTSNPNLYWYRQAAGRGLQLLFYSVGIGQISSEVPQNLSASRPQDRQFILSSKKLLLSDSGFYLCAWSRQTNYGYTFGSGTRLTVV.

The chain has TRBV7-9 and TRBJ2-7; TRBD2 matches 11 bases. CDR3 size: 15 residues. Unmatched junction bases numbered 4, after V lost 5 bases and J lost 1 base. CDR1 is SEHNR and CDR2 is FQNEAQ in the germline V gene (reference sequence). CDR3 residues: CASSATSGRSYEQYF. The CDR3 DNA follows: TGTGCCAGCAGCGCCACTAGCGGGAGATCCTACGAGCAGTACTTC.

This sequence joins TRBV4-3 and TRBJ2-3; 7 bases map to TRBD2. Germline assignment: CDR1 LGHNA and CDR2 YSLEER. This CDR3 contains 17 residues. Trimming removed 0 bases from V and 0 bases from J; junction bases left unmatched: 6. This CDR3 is CASSQEISGRSTDTQYF. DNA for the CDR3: TGCGCCAGCAGCCAAGAAATTAGCGGGCGTAGCACAGATACGCAGTATTTT.

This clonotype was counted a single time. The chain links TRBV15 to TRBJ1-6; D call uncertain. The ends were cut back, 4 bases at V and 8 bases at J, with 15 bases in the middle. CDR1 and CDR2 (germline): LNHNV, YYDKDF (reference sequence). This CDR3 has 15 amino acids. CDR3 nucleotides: TGTGCCACCAGCATTAATCCGAAAAGTTATTCACCCCTCCACTTT. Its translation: CATSINPKSYSPLHF.

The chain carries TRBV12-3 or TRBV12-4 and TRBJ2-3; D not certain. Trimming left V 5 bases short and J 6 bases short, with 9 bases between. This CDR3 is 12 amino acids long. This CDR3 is CASSPNRDTQYF. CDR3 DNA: TGTGCCAGCAGTCCGAACCGCGATACGCAGTATTTT.

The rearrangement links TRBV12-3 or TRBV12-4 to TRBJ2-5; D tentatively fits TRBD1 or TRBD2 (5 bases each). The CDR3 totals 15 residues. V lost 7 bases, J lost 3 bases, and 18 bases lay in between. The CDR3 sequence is CASKAQGRVEETQYF. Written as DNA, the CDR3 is TGTGCCAGCAAAGCCCAGGGACGGGTCGAAGAGACCCAGTACTTC.

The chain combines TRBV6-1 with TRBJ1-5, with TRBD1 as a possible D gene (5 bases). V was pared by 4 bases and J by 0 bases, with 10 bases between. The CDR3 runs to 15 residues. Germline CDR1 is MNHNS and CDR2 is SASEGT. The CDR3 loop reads CASSGDRYSNQPQHF. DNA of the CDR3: TGTGCCAGCAGTGGGGACCGCTATAGCAATCAGCCCCAGCATTTT.

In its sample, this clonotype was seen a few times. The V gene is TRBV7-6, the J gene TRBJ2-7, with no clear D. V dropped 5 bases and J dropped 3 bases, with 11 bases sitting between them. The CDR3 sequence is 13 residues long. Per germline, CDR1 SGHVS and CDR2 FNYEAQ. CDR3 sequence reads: CASSHSGVYEQYF. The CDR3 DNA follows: TGTGCCAGCAGCCACTCAGGAGTCTACGAGCAGTACTTC.

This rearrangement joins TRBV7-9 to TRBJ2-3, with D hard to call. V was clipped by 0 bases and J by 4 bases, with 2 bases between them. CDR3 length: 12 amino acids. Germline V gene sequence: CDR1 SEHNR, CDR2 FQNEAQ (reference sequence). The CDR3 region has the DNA TGTGCCAGCAGCTTAGCTCCAGATACGCAGTATTTT. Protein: CASSLAPDTQYF.

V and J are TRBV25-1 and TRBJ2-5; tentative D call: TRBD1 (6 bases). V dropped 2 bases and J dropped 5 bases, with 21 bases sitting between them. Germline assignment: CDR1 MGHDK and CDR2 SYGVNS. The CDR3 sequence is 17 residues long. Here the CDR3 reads CASSEGKGEDPKETQYF. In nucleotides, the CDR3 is TGTGCCAGCAGTGAAGGAAAGGGGGAAGATCCCAAGGAGACCCAGTACTTC.

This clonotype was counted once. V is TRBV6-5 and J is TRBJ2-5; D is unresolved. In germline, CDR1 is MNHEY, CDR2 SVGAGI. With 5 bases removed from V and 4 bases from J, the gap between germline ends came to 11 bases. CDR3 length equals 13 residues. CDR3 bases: TGTGCCAGCAGTCAGCTATCCGCAGAGACCCAGTACTTC. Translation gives CASSQLSAETQYF.

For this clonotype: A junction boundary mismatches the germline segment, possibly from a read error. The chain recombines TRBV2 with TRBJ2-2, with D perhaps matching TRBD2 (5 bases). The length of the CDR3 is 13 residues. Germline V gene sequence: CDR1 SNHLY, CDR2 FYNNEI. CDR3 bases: TGTGCCAGCATTGAAGGGAGCACCGGGGAGCTGTTTTTT. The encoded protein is CASIEGSTGELFF.

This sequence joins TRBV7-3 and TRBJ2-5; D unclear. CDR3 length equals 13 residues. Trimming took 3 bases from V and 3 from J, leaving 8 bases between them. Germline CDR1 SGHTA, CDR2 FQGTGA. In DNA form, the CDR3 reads TGTGCCAGCAGCTTTGATGGAGAAGAGACCCAGTACTTC. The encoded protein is CASSFDGEETQYF.

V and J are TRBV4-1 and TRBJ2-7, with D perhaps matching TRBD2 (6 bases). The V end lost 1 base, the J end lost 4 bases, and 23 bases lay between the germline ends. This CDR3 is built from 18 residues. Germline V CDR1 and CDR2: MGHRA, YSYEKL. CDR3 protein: CASSQVGRTAVVLYEQYF. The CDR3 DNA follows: TGCGCCAGCAGCCAAGTGGGGAGGACCGCGGTGGTGTTGTACGAGCAGTACTTC.

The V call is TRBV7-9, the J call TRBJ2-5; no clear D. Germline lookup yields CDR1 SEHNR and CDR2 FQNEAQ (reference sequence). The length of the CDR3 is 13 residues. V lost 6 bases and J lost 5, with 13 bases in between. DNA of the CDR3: TGTGCCAGCAGTTCCAACGTAGTGGAGACCCAGTACTTC. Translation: CASSSNVVETQYF. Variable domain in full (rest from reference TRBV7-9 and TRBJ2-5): DTGVSQNPRHKITKRGQNVTFRCDPISEHNRLYWYRQTLGQGPEFLTYFQNEAQLEKSRLLSDRFSAERPKGSFSTLEIQRTEQGDSAMYLCASSSNVVETQYFGPGTRLLVL.

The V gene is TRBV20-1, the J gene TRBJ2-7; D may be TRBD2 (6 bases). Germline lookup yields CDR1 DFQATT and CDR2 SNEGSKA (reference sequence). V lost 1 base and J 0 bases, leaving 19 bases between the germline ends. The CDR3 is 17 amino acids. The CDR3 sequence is CSARVSDLRDFSYEQYF. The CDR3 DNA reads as TGCAGTGCTAGAGTCTCGGACCTCCGGGACTTCTCCTACGAGCAGTACTTC.

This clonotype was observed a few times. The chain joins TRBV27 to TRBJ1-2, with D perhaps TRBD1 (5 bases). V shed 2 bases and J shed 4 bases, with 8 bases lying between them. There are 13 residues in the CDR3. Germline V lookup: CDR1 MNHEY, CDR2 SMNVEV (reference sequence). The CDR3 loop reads CASSLQGGYGYTF. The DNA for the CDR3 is TGTGCCAGCAGTTTACAGGGCGGCTATGGCTACACCTTC.